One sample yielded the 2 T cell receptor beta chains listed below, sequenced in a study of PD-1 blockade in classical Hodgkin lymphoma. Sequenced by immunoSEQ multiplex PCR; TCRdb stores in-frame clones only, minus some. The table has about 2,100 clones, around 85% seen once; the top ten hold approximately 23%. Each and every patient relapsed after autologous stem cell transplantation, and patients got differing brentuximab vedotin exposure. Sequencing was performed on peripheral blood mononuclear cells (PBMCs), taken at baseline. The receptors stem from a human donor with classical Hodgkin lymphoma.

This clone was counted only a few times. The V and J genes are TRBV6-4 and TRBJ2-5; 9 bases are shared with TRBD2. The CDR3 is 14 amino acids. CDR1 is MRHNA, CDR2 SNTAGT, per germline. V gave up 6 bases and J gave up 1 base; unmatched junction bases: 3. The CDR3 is CASSPRGGQETQYF. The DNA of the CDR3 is TGTGCCAGCAGCCCGCGGGGGGGCCAAGAGACCCAGTACTTC.

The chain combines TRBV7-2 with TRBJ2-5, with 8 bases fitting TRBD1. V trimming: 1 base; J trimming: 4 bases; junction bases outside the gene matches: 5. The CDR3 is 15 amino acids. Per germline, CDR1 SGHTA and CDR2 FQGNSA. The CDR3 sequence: CASSLVRTGRETQYF. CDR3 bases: TGTGCCAGCAGCTTAGTCCGGACAGGGAGAGAGACCCAGTACTTC. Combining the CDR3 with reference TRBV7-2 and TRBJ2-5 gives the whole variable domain GAGVSQSPSNKVTEKGKDVELRCDPISGHTALYWYRQSLGQGLEFLIYFQGNSAPDKSGLPSDRFSAERTGGSVSTLTIQRTQQEDSAVYLCASSLVRTGRETQYFGPGTRLLVL.